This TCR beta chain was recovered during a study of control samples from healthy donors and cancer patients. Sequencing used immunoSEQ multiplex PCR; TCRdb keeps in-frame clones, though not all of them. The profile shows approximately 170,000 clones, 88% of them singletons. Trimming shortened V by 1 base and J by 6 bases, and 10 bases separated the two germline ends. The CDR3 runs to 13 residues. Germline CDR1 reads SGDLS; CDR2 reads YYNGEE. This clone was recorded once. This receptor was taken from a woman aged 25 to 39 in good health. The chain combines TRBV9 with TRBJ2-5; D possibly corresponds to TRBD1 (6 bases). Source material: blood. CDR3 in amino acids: CASSVSQGKTQYF. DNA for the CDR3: TGTGCCAGCAGCGTATCACAGGGAAAGACCCAGTACTTC.